The entry that follows covers one T cell receptor (beta chain) sequence. The data derive from a study of blood T cell repertoires in COVID-19. Here immunoSEQ multiplex PCR was the method, and the copy in TCRdb shows in-frame clones only, minus some. Here the sample spans 400,000 to 500,000 clones, 88% being singletons. Material: PBMCs or T cells enriched from blood (not recorded which). The TCR originated in a middle-aged woman who had recovered from COVID-19.

The CDR3 sequence: CASSFTTGAQETQYF. In DNA, the CDR3 is TGTGCCAGCAGCTTTACCACAGGGGCCCAAGAGACCCAGTACTTC. The chain combines TRBV11-3 with TRBJ2-5, with 7 bases matching TRBD1. This CDR3 has 15 amino acids. The ends lost 3 bases at V and 1 base at J; junction bases unmatched: 5. Per the germline V gene, CDR1 is SGHNT and CDR2 is YENEEA.